This T cell receptor beta chain stems from a study of blood T cell repertoires in COVID-19. Study-wide context: The United States, Italy and Spain provided the acute and convalescent COVID-19 samples.

Authors' methods: Amplification of reference gene primers provided the estimated nucleated cell counts. The protocol was immunoSEQ multiplex PCR, while the TCRdb copy is restricted to in-frame clones and leaves out a portion. V and J calls and clone size are copied from that table; D and trimming were computed from the DNA. This table has 300,000 to 400,000 clones, around 87% appearing once. The clonotype was recovered from a human donor in a cohort sampled during active COVID-19. The source material was peripheral blood.

Here the CDR3 reads CASSYRGGYGYTF. In nucleotides, the CDR3 is TGTGCCAGCAGTTACAGGGGAGGCTATGGCTACACCTTC. The rearrangement links TRBV27 to TRBJ1-2; 7 positions agree with TRBD1. CDR1 MNHEY and CDR2 SMNVEV come from the germline V gene (reference sequence). The length of the CDR3 is 13 residues. V lost 4 bases to trimming and J lost 4 bases; unmatched junction nucleotides: 3.